Following are 26 T cell receptor beta chains from one sample sequenced in a study of cytomegalovirus exposure and HLA in healthy donors. Vbeta (60) and Jbeta (13) primers were used in the PCR. Sequenced by immunoSEQ multiplex PCR; TCRdb stores in-frame clones only, minus some. In the table there are some 140,000 clones, about 74% of which are singletons. The sequenced sample consisted of PBMCs. The receptors shown here come from a man between 40 and 49 years old in good health and CMV-seronegative.

A single count supports this clone. The rearrangement links TRBV7-8 to TRBJ1-3; D uncertain. Trimming left V 4 bases short and J 2 bases short, with 15 bases between. CDR3 length: 16 amino acids. Germline CDR1 SGHVS, CDR2 FQNEAQ. CDR3 protein: CASSSIPATPGNTIYF. CDR3 bases: TGTGCCAGCAGCTCCATCCCCGCAACACCTGGAAACACCATATATTTT. The full variable domain, completed using reference TRBV7-8 and TRBJ1-3, is GAGVSQSPRYKVAKRGQDVALRCDPISGHVSLFWYQQALGQGPEFLTYFQNEAQLDKSGLPSDRFFAERPEGSVSTLKIQRTQQEDSAVYLCASSSIPATPGNTIYFGEGSWLTVV.

J is TRBJ2-1 and V is TRBV4-1; D remains ambiguous. V lost 5 bases to trimming and J lost 9 bases, with 11 bases between them. The CDR3 covers 12 residues. Germline V CDR1 and CDR2: MGHRA, YSYEKL. The CDR3 region has the DNA TGCGCCAGCAGCATCCGGGTCACTGAGCAGTTCTTC. It codes for CASSIRVTEQFF.

The chain employs TRBV7-2 and TRBJ1-4, with 9 nucleotides matching TRBD1. The germline CDR1 and CDR2 sequences are SGHTA and FQGNSA. The CDR3 spans 16 residues. Trimming at V came to 4 bases and at J to 4 bases, leaving 7 bases not matched to a gene. This CDR3 reads CASSSTGGMNNEKLFF. The CDR3 coding sequence is TGTGCCAGCAGCTCCACAGGGGGCATGAATAATGAAAAACTGTTTTTT.

V and J are TRBV21-1 and TRBJ2-2; the D call TRBD2 from the table was never checked on the DNA. TRBV21-1 is noted as a pseudogene. The CDR3 is 15 amino acids. DNA of the CDR3: TGTGCCAGCAGCAAGGGACTAGCAGGTCTTGGGGAGCTGTTTTTT. Translating gives CASSKGLAGLGELFF.

The J gene is TRBJ1-2, the V gene TRBV6-5; 10 bases are a match to TRBD1. Unmatched junction bases numbered 9, after V lost 7 bases and J lost 10 bases. The CDR3 consists of 13 residues. Germline V gene sequence: CDR1 MNHEY, CDR2 SVGAGI. The CDR3 nucleotides are TGTGCCAGCACCTACCCTGGGACAGGGGTCTACACCTTC. Protein product: CASTYPGTGVYTF.

This chain uses TRBV18 with TRBJ2-3; 9 bases are a match to TRBD1. This CDR3 spans 13 amino acids. V lost 3 bases, J lost 5 bases, and 0 bases stayed unmatched. The germline V gene has CDR1 KGHSH and CDR2 LQKENI. CDR3: CASSPGQGDTQYF. As DNA, the CDR3 is TGTGCCAGCTCACCGGGACAGGGAGATACGCAGTATTTT.

This clone is termed medium-sized. This rearrangement joins TRBV6-4 to TRBJ2-1, with D uncertain. Per germline, CDR1 MRHNA and CDR2 SNTAGT. This CDR3 spans 13 amino acids. The V gene lost 3 bases and the J gene lost 5 bases, with 8 bases spanning the gap. CDR3 amino acids: CASSENSNNEQFF. CDR3 nucleotides: TGTGCCAGCAGTGAAAATAGCAACAATGAGCAGTTCTTC.

V gene TRBV7-9 combines with J gene TRBJ2-7, with TRBD1 identical over 7 bases. The V gene's germline CDR1 is SEHNR and CDR2 FQNEAQ (reference sequence). This CDR3 is built from 14 residues. J was trimmed by 2 bases and V by 0 bases; bases with no gene match: 1. This CDR3 is CASSLAQGTYEQYF. In nucleotides, the CDR3 is TGTGCCAGCAGCTTAGCACAGGGGACCTACGAGCAGTACTTC.

The rearrangement joins TRBV30 to TRBJ1-5; D might be TRBD1 (5 bases). Germline assignment: CDR1 GTSNPN and CDR2 SVGIG (reference sequence). The CDR3 has 19 residues. Trimming removed 4 bases at V and 7 bases at J, with 32 bases between. This CDR3 is CAWNYMSGLGPPSTQPQHF. DNA for the CDR3: TGTGCCTGGAACTATATGTCGGGTCTGGGGCCACCGTCGACACAGCCCCAGCATTTT. The full variable domain, its missing parts supplied by reference TRBV30 and TRBJ1-5, is SQTIHQWPATLVQPVGSPLSLECTVEGTSNPNLYWYRQAAGRGLQLLFYSVGIGQISSEVPQNLSASRPQDRQFILSSKKLLLSDSGFYLCAWNYMSGLGPPSTQPQHFGDGTRLSIL.

The V gene is TRBV2, the J gene TRBJ2-5; 11 bases map to TRBD2. J lost 6 bases, V lost 7 bases, and 10 bases had no gene match. Germline CDR1 SNHLY, CDR2 FYNNEI. This CDR3 has 15 amino acids. The DNA for the CDR3 is TGTGCCAGCAAATTAGCGGGAGGGCCTTTCCAGACCCAGTACTTC. Its translation is CASKLAGGPFQTQYF.

The chain employs TRBV10-3 and TRBJ1-1; 7 nucleotides align to TRBD1. Per the germline V gene, CDR1 is ENHRY and CDR2 is SYGVKD. There are 14 residues in the CDR3. Trimming cost V 7 bases and J 0 bases; bases outside gene matches: 5. This CDR3 reads CAIKETGLNTEAFF. CDR3 DNA sequence: TGTGCCATCAAAGAGACAGGGTTGAACACTGAAGCTTTCTTT.

The chain couples TRBV10-2 to TRBJ1-3; no clear D. Germline-derived CDR1 and CDR2 are WSHSY and SAAADI. The CDR3 sequence is 13 residues long. V was pared by 4 bases and J by 0 bases, with 4 bases between. The CDR3: CASSGSSGNTIYF. In DNA form, the CDR3 reads TGCGCCAGCAGTGGGAGCTCTGGAAACACCATATATTTT.

The chain couples TRBV7-9 to TRBJ2-1; TRBD1 matches at 8 bases. Looked up from germline, CDR1 is SEHNR and CDR2 is FQNEAQ (reference sequence). The CDR3 consists of 13 residues. With V trimmed by 3 bases and J by 7 bases, 2 bases remained unmatched. The CDR3 reads CASSFNRGNEQFF. The CDR3 coding sequence is TGTGCCAGCAGCTTCAACAGGGGGAATGAGCAGTTCTTC.

The genes are TRBV5-1 and TRBJ2-1; D perhaps matches TRBD1 (6 bases). This CDR3 contains 15 residues. The V gene's germline CDR1 is SGHRS and CDR2 YFSETQ. V gave up 4 bases and J gave up 8 bases, with 19 bases separating them. CDR3 sequence (DNA): TGCGCCAGCAGCATCGGACAGAGGCCGGGCCATGAGCAGTTCTTC. It is translated as CASSIGQRPGHEQFF.

The V call is TRBV27, the J call TRBJ2-5, with 7 bases fitting TRBD1. The J segment lost 8 bases and the V segment lost 2 bases, leaving 8 bases of the junction unmatched. CDR3 size: 14 residues. Germline V lookup: CDR1 MNHEY, CDR2 SMNVEV (reference sequence). As DNA, the CDR3 is TGTGCCAGCAGTTTACGGGACAGTCAGAAAACCCAGTACTTC. Its protein is CASSLRDSQKTQYF.

This clone was found a few times. This sequence joins TRBV6-1 and TRBJ1-1; 9 bases align to TRBD1. With 5 bases clipped from V and 0 bases from J, the junction kept 1 base outside the gene matches. The CDR3 spans 14 residues. Looked up from germline, CDR1 is MNHNS and CDR2 is SASEGT. The CDR3 bases are TGTGCCAGCAGTTGGACAGGGGTGAACACTGAAGCTTTCTTT. It is translated as CASSWTGVNTEAFF.

The V gene is TRBV4-2, the J gene TRBJ2-2; 7 bases are shared with TRBD2. This CDR3 contains 19 residues. Per the germline V gene, CDR1 is LGHNA and CDR2 is YNFKEQ. The V gene end was trimmed by 0 bases and the J gene end by 0 bases; junction bases not matched to a gene: 10. This CDR3 reads CASSQEELAPIANTGELFF. Here the CDR3 DNA reads TGTGCCAGCAGCCAAGAGGAACTAGCGCCAATCGCGAACACCGGGGAGCTGTTTTTT.

The chain carries TRBV19 and TRBJ1-1; unclear D gene. The CDR3 runs to 13 residues. The V and J ends lost 6 bases and 7 bases respectively, with 15 bases between them. CDR1 is LNHDA, CDR2 SQIVND, per germline (reference sequence). The CDR3 spells CASRSIGGSEAFF. As DNA, the CDR3 is TGTGCCAGTAGAAGTATAGGAGGGAGTGAAGCTTTCTTT.

The chain has TRBV7-3 and TRBJ1-1; D unresolved. Trimming pared 6 bases from V and 3 bases from J, leaving 11 bases between. Germline V gene lookup returns CDR1 SGHTA and CDR2 FQGTGA. The CDR3 sequence is 13 residues long. The CDR3 protein is CASRVQVDTEAFF. The CDR3 nucleotides are TGTGCCAGCAGGGTCCAGGTGGACACTGAAGCTTTCTTT.

The chain uses TRBV5-1 and TRBJ2-1; 7 nucleotides line up with TRBD1. V lost 0 bases, J lost 4 bases, and 7 bases stayed unmatched. This CDR3 is 16 amino acids long. CDR1 is SGHRS, CDR2 YFSETQ, per germline. CDR3: CASSLVFGGQYNEQFF. The CDR3 DNA sequence: TGCGCCAGCAGCTTGGTTTTTGGGGGACAGTACAATGAGCAGTTCTTC.

The chain recombines TRBV6-5 with TRBJ1-5; D unclear. V was cut by 0 bases and J by 6 bases, with 12 bases left in between. The CDR3 spans 15 residues. CDR1 MNHEY and CDR2 SVGAGI come from the germline V gene. The CDR3 nucleotides read TGTGCCAGCAGTTACTCGGGCAGAGCCGCTCAGCCCCAGCATTTT. Translating gives CASSYSGRAAQPQHF.

V and J are TRBV12-5 and TRBJ1-1, with 8 bases identical to TRBD1. Germline CDR1 and CDR2: LGHNT and FRNRAP. V was pared by 6 bases and J by 3 bases, with 12 bases of the junction left unmatched. The CDR3 runs to 16 residues. Here the CDR3 reads CASGPGQGRFDTEAFF. DNA of the CDR3: TGTGCTAGTGGCCCTGGACAGGGAAGGTTCGACACTGAAGCTTTCTTT.

This chain joins TRBV30 and TRBJ1-6; TRBD1 matches 7 bases. Germline CDR1 and CDR2: GTSNPN and SVGIG (reference sequence). The ends lost 1 base at V and 0 bases at J; junction bases unmatched: 3. This CDR3 comprises 16 residues. The DNA of the CDR3 is TGTGCCTGGAGTGGGACAGGTGACTCCTATAATTCACCCCTCCACTTT. It specifies CAWSGTGDSYNSPLHF.

J is TRBJ2-4 and V is TRBV29-1; maybe TRBD1 (5 bases). Germline loops: CDR1 SQVTM, CDR2 ANQGSEA. Trimming removed 0 bases at V and 0 bases at J, with 12 bases between. The CDR3 loop spans 16 amino acids. The chain's CDR3 is CSVEDLRGPAKNIQYF. CDR3 bases: TGCAGCGTTGAAGATCTTAGGGGCCCAGCCAAAAACATTCAGTACTTC. Full variable domain (missing parts from reference TRBV29-1 and TRBJ2-4): SAVISQKPSRDICQRGTSLTIQCQVDSQVTMMFWYRQQPGQSLTLIATANQGSEATYESGFVIDKFPISRPNLTFSTLTVSNMSPEDSSIYLCSVEDLRGPAKNIQYFGAGTRLSVL.

This clone occurred once. The CDR3 DNA follows: TGCGCCAGCAGCCAAGCTACAGGGCCAGAAGGCTACACCTTC. Encoded protein: CASSQATGPEGYTF. V gene TRBV4-3 combines with J gene TRBJ1-2; possible D gene TRBD1, 6 bases. V shed 1 base and J shed 8 bases, with 14 bases lying between them. The CDR3 has 14 amino acids. The germline CDR1 and CDR2 sequences are LGHNA and YSLEER.

The chain uses TRBV29-1 and TRBJ1-4; a weak D match, TRBD1 (5 bases). Germline V gene sequence: CDR1 SQVTM, CDR2 ANQGSEA. The CDR3 consists of 12 residues. Deletions cut 5 bases from V and 6 bases from J, with 10 bases between. The CDR3 nucleotides are TGCAGCGTTAAGGAAGGGGATGAAAAACTGTTTTTT. This codes for CSVKEGDEKLFF.